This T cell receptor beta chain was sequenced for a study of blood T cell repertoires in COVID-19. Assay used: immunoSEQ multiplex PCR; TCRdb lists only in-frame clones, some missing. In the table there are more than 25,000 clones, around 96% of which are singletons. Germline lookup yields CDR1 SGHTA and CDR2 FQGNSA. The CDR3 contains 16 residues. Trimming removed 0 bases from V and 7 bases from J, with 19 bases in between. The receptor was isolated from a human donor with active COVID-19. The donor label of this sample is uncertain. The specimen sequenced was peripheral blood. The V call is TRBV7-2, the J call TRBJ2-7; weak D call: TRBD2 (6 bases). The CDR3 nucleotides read TGTGCCAGCAGCTTAGCAGAATTACTTAAAGGGAGGGAGCAGTACTTC. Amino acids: CASSLAELLKGREQYF.